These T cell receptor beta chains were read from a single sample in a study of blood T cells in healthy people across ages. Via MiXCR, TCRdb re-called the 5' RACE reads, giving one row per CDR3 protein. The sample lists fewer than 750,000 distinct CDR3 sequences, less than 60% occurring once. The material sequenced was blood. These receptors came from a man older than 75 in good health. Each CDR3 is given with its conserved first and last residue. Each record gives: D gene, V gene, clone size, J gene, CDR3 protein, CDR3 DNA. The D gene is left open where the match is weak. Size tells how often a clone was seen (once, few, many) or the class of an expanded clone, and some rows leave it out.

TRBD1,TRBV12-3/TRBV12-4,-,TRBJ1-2,CASSLNRGSYGYTF,TGTGCCAGCAGTTTAAACAGGGGTTCTTATGGCTACACCTTC
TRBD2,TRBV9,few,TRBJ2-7,CASSVGLAGANEQYF,TGTGCCAGCAGCGTTGGACTAGCGGGGGCGAACGAGCAGTACTTC
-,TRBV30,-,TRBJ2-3,CAFCRDPGDTQYF,TGTGCCTTTTGCCGGGACCCCGGAGATACGCAGTATTTT
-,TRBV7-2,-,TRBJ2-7,CASSSRPGSYEQYF,TGTGCCAGCAGCTCAAGACCAGGCTCCTACGAGCAGTACTTC
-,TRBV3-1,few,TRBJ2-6,CASSGSNGANVLTF,TGTGCCAGCAGTGGCAGCAATGGGGCCAACGTCCTGACTTTC
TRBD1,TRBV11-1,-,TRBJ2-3,CASLRQTGTTDTQYF,TGTGCCAGCCTCCGTCAGACAGGGACCACAGATACGCAGTATTTT
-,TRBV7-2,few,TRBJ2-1,CASRYPGGSSYNEQFF,TGTGCCAGCAGGTATCCAGGGGGGAGCTCCTACAATGAGCAGTTCTTC
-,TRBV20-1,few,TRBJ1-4,CSASGGSTNEKLFF,TGCAGTGCTAGTGGTGGATCAACTAATGAAAAACTGTTTTTT
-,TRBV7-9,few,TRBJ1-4,CASSFTGPEKLFF,TGTGCCAGCAGCTTTACAGGGCCTGAAAAACTGTTTTTT
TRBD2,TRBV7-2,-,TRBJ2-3,CASSLESLAGGPTDTQYF,TGTGCCAGCAGCTTAGAGTCCCTGGCGGGGGGGCCAACAGATACGCAGTATTTT
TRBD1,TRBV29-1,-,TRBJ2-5,CSVVTGGAETQYF,TGCAGCGTCGTTACAGGGGGCGCAGAGACCCAGTACTTC
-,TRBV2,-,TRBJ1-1,CASSEGGRGNTEAFF,TGTGCCAGCAGTGAAGGAGGCAGGGGGAACACTGAAGCTTTCTTT
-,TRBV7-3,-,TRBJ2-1,CASSLREYNEQFF,TGTGCCAGCAGCTTAAGAGAATACAATGAGCAGTTCTTC
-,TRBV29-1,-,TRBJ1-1,CSVEDHRRNTEAFF,TGCAGCGTTGAAGATCATCGGAGGAACACTGAAGCTTTCTTT
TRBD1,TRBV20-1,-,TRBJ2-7,CSARVRGQHCEQYF,TGCAGTGCTAGAGTTCGGGGACAGCACTGCGAGCAGTACTTC
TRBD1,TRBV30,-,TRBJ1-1,CAWIQGAPVTEAFF,TGTGCCTGGATTCAGGGGGCGCCGGTCACTGAAGCTTTCTTT
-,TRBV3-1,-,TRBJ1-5,CASSQGNSNQPQHF,TGTGCCAGCAGCCAAGGGAACAGCAATCAGCCCCAGCATTTT